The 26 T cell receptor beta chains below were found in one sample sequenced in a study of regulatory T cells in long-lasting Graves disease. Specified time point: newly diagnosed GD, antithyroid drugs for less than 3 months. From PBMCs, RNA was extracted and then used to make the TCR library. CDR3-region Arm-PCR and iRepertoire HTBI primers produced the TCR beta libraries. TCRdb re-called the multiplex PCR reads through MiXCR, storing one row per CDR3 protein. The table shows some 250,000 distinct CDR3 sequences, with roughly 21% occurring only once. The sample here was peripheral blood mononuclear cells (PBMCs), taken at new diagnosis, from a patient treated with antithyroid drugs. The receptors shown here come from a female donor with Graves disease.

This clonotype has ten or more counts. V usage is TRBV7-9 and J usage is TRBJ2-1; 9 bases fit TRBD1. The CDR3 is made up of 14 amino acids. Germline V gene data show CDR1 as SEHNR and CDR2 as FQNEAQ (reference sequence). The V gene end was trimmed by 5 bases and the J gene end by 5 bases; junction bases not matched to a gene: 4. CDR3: CASSQGQGDNEQFF. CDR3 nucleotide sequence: TGTGCCAGCAGCCAGGGACAGGGAGACAATGAGCAGTTCTTC.

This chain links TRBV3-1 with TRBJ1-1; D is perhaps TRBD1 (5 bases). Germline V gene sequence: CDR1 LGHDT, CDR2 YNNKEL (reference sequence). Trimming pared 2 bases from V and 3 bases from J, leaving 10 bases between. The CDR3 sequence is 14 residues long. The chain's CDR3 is CASSQRGLDTEAFF. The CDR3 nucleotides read TGTGCCAGCAGCCAACGGGGCTTGGACACTGAAGCTTTCTTT.

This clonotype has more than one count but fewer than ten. CDR3 in amino acids: CASSAGTGSNSPLHF. CDR3 coding DNA: TGTGCCAGTAGTGCCGGGACAGGGAGCAATTCACCCCTCCACTTT. The chain combines TRBV19 with TRBJ1-6; TRBD1 matches at 9 bases. V was pared by 5 bases and J by 7 bases, with 6 bases of the junction left unmatched. The CDR3 sequence is 15 residues long. Germline CDR1 and CDR2: LNHDA and SQIVND (reference sequence). The full variable domain, with the rest looked up from reference TRBV19 and TRBJ1-6, is DGGITQSPKYLFRKEGQNVTLSCEQNLNHDAMYWYRQDPGQGLRLIYYSQIVNDFQKGDIAEGYSVSREKKESFPLTVTSAQKNPTAFYLCASSAGTGSNSPLHFGNGTRLTVT.

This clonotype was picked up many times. In DNA form, the CDR3 reads TGCGCCAGCAGCTTGGATGGACGGACAACTGAAGCTTTCTTT. This translates into CASSLDGRTTEAFF. V usage is TRBV5-1 and J usage is TRBJ1-1, with a possible D match to TRBD1 (5 bases). The ends were cut back, 0 bases at V and 5 bases at J, with 11 bases in the middle. The CDR3 runs 14 residues. Germline CDR1 reads SGHRS; CDR2 reads YFSETQ.

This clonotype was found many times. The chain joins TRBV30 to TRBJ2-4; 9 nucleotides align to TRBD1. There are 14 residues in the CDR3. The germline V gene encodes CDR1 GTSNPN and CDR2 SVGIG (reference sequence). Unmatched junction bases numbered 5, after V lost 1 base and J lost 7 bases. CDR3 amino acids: CAWSGGTGRNIQYF. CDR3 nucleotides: TGTGCCTGGAGTGGAGGGACAGGGAGGAACATTCAGTACTTC.

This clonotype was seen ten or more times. The CDR3 region is CASRDRGGEQFF. Written as DNA, the CDR3 is TGTGCCAGCAGAGACAGGGGAGGAGAGCAGTTCTTC. This chain connects TRBV6-1 to TRBJ2-1; 8 bases are a match to TRBD1. J was trimmed by 10 bases and V by 6 bases; bases with no gene match: 5. This CDR3 spans 12 amino acids. Looked up from germline, CDR1 is MNHNS and CDR2 is SASEGT.

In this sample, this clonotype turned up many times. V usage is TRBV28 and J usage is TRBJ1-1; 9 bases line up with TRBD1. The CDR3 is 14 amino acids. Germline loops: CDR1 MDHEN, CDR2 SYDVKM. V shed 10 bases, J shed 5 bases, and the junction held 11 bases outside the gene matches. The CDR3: CATIQGARSTEAFF. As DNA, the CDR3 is TGTGCCACCATACAGGGGGCGCGAAGTACTGAAGCTTTCTTT.

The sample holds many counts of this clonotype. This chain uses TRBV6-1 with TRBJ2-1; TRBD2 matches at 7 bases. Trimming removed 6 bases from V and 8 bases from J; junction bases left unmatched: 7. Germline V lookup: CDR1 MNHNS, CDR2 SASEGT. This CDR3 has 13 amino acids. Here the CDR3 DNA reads TGTGCCAGCAGGGGGAGGGGATACCATGAGCAGTTCTTC. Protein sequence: CASRGRGYHEQFF.

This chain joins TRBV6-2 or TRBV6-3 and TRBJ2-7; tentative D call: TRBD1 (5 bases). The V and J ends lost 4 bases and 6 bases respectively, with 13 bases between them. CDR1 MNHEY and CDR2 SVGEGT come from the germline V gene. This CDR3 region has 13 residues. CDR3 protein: CASSLGEAGEQYF. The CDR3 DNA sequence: TGTGCCAGCAGTTTAGGGGAAGCCGGCGAGCAGTACTTC.

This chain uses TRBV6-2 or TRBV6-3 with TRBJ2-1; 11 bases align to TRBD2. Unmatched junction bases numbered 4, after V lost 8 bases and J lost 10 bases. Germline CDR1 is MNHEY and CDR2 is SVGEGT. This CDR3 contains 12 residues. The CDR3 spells CASSSSGREQFF. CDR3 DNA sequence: TGTGCCAGCTCCTCTAGCGGGAGGGAGCAGTTCTTC.

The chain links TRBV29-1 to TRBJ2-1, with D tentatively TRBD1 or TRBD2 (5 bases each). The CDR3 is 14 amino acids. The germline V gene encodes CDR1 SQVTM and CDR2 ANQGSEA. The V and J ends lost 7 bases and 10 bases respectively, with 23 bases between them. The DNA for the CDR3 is TGCAGCGGAGCGAGTCGGACAAGGCGGAGGGAGCAGTTCTTC. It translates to CSGASRTRRREQFF.

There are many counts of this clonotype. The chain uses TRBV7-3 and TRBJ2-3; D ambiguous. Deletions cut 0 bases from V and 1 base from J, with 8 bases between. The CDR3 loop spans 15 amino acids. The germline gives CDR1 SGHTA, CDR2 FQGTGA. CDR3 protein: CASSLTSYGTDTQYF. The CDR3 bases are TGTGCCAGCAGCTTAACTAGCTATGGCACAGATACGCAGTATTTT.

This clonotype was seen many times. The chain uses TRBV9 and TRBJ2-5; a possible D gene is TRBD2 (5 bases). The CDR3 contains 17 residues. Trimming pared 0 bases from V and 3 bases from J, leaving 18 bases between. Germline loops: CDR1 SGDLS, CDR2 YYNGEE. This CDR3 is CASSVGWESGPKETQYF. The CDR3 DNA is TGTGCCAGCAGCGTAGGGTGGGAGAGTGGGCCCAAAGAGACCCAGTACTTC.

CDR3 residues: CASGGGLAGLNEQFF. The CDR3 coding sequence is TGCGCCAGCGGCGGGGGACTAGCGGGCCTAAATGAGCAGTTCTTC. The gene calls are TRBV5-1 and TRBJ2-1; 12 bases are shared with TRBD2. V lost 7 bases to trimming and J lost 7 bases; unmatched junction nucleotides: 9. The CDR3 loop spans 15 amino acids. From germline, CDR1 is SGHRS and CDR2 YFSETQ.

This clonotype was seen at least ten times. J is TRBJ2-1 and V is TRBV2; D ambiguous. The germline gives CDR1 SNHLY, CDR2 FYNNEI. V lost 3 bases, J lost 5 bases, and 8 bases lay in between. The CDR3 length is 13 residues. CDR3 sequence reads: CASSDPAHNEQFF. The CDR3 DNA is TGTGCCAGCAGTGACCCAGCGCACAATGAGCAGTTCTTC.

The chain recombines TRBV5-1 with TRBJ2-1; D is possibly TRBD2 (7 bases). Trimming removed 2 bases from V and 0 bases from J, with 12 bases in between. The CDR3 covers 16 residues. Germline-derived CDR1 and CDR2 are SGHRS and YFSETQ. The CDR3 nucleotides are TGCGCCAGCAGCTTACGGGGGGCGCACTCCTACAATGAGCAGTTCTTC. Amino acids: CASSLRGAHSYNEQFF.

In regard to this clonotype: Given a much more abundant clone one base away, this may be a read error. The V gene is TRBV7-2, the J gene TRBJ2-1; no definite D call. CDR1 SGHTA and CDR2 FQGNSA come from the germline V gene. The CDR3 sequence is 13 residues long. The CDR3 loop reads CASGLYSPDEQFF. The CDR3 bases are TGTGCCAGCGGCTTATATTCCCCCGATGAGCAGTTCTTC.

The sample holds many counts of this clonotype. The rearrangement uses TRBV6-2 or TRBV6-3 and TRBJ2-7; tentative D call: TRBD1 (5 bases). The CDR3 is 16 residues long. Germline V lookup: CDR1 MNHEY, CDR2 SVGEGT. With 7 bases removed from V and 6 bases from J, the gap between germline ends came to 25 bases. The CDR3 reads CASTSTDSRPNFEQYF. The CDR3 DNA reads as TGTGCCAGCACTTCGACAGACAGTCGCCCAAATTTCGAGCAGTACTTC.

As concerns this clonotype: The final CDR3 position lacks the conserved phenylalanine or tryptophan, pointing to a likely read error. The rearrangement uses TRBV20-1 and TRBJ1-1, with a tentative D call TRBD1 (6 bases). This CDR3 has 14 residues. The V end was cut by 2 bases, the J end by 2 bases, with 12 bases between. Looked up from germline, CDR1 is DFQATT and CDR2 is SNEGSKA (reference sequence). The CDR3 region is CSARSSRGNTEAFL. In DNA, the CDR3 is TGCAGTGCTAGATCCTCCAGGGGAAACACTGAAGCTTTCCTT.

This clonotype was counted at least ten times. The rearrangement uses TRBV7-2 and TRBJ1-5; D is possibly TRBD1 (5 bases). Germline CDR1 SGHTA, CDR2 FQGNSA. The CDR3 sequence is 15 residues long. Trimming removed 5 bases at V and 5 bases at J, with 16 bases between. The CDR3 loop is CASSADGGGDQPQHF. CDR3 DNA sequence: TGTGCCAGCAGCGCAGACGGGGGAGGAGATCAGCCCCAGCATTTT.

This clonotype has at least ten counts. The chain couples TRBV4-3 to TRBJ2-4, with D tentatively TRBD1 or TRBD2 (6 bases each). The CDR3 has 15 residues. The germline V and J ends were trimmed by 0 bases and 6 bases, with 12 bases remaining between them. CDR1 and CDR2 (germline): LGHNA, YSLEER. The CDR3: CASSQDLGGGNIQYF. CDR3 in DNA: TGCGCCAGCAGCCAAGATTTGGGGGGCGGAAACATTCAGTACTTC.

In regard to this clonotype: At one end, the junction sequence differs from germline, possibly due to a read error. The CDR3 here is CAGSLLAGGVGANVLTF. The DNA for the CDR3 is TGTGCCGGCAGTTTACTAGCGGGAGGTGTTGGGGCCAACGTCCTGACTTTC. This rearrangement joins TRBV6-5 to TRBJ2-6; 12 nucleotides align to TRBD2. The length of the CDR3 is 17 residues. Germline assignment: CDR1 MNHEY and CDR2 SVGAGI.

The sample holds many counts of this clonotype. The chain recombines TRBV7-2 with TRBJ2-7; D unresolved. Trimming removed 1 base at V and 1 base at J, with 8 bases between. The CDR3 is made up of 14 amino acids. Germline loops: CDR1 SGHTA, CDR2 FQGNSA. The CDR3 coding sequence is TGTGCCAGCAGCTTAGGACGGATTTCCTACGAGCAGTACTTC. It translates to CASSLGRISYEQYF.

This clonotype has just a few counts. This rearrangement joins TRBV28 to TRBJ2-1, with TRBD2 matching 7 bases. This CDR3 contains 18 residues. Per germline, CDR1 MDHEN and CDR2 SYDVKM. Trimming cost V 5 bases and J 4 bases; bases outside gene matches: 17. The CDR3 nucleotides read TGTGCCAGCAGTGGTATGGGACGAAGCGGGACTTGGTACAATGAGCAGTTCTTC. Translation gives CASSGMGRSGTWYNEQFF.

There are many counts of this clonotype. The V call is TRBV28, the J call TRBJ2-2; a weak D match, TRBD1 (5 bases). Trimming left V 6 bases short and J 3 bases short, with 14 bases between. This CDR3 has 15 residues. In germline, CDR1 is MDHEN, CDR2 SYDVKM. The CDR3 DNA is TGTGCCAGCAGCCGAAGACAGACTTACACCGGGGAGCTGTTTTTT. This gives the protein CASSRRQTYTGELFF.

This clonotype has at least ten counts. Here the CDR3 DNA reads TGTGCCAGCAGTTACTCGGGCTGGCAGCCCCAGCATTTT. Translation gives CASSYSGWQPQHF. J is TRBJ1-5 and V is TRBV6-5; D is undetermined. V was shortened by 0 bases and J by 7 bases, with 7 bases between the two germline ends. Germline CDR1 is MNHEY and CDR2 is SVGAGI. The CDR3 consists of 13 residues.